Below, 18 T cell receptor beta chains from the same sample are listed, as sequenced in a study of blood T cell repertoires in COVID-19. Assay used: immunoSEQ multiplex PCR; TCRdb lists only in-frame clones, some missing. The repertoire holds about 200,000 clones, with 90% as singletons. Input material: peripheral blood. The source is a man aged 45-65 years with acute or convalescent COVID-19.

This chain connects TRBV19 to TRBJ2-5; TRBD2 aligns across 11 bases. This CDR3 spans 15 amino acids. CDR1 and CDR2 (germline): LNHDA, SQIVND (reference sequence). Losses at the gene ends were 1 base for V and 3 bases for J; bases not matched to a gene: 1. The CDR3 here is CASSIGLAGKETQYF. DNA for the CDR3: TGTGCCAGTAGTATAGGACTAGCGGGAAAAGAGACCCAGTACTTC.

The rearrangement joins TRBV25-1 to TRBJ2-1, with D tentatively TRBD1 (5 bases). CDR1 and CDR2 from the germline V gene are MGHDK and SYGVNS. This CDR3 is built from 15 residues. Between the trimmed V and J ends, which lost 4 bases and 9 bases, there was a span of 19 bases. The CDR3 loop reads CASSGRQSSHIEQFF. The CDR3 DNA reads TGTGCCAGCAGTGGCAGACAGAGCTCCCATATTGAGCAGTTCTTC.

The chain joins TRBV5-7 to TRBJ2-3, with D possibly being TRBD1 (5 bases). TRBV5-7 is classed as an ORF, of uncertain function. Trimming removed 4 bases from V and 6 bases from J, with 15 bases in between. This CDR3 region has 14 residues. The CDR3 DNA reads TGTGCCAGCAGCACAGGCTTAAGGGCGGATACGCAGTATTTT. It is translated as CASSTGLRADTQYF.

The chain employs TRBV2 and TRBJ2-7; 12 bases line up with TRBD2. The germline V gene has CDR1 SNHLY and CDR2 FYNNEI. J was trimmed by 4 bases and V by 7 bases; bases with no gene match: 8. The CDR3 has 15 residues. The DNA for the CDR3 is TGTGCCAGCACCCATCTAGCGGGGGGGCGTTACGAGCAGTACGTC. This translates into CASTHLAGGRYEQYV.

The chain has TRBV7-9 and TRBJ2-7, with 15 bases matching TRBD2. The CDR3 is 15 residues long. Unmatched junction bases numbered 3, after V lost 3 bases and J lost 6 bases. CDR1 and CDR2 from the germline V gene are SEHNR and FQNEAQ (reference sequence). CDR3: CASSLGLAGGLEQYV. CDR3 nucleotide sequence: TGTGCCAGCAGCTTGGGACTAGCGGGGGGCCTCGAGCAGTACGTC.

The V and J genes are TRBV18 and TRBJ2-4; 12 bases are a match to TRBD1. The CDR3 extends over 14 amino acids. The germline gives CDR1 KGHSH, CDR2 LQKENI. J lost 9 bases, V lost 6 bases, and 6 bases had no gene match. The CDR3 reads CASSPGQGAIIQYF. The CDR3, as DNA: TGTGCCAGCTCTCCGGGACAGGGGGCTATCATTCAGTACTTC.

CDR3 protein: CAWSRQTGGYGYTF. The CDR3 coding sequence is TGTGCCTGGAGCCGGCAGACCGGCGGCTATGGCTACACCTTC. This sequence joins TRBV30 and TRBJ1-2; no firm D call. The CDR3 spans 14 residues. The V end lost 3 bases, the J end lost 4 bases, and 15 bases lay between the germline ends. CDR1 and CDR2 (germline): GTSNPN, SVGIG (reference sequence). Looking up the rest from reference TRBV30 and TRBJ1-2 gives the full variable domain: SQTIHQWPATLVQPVGSPLSLECTVEGTSNPNLYWYRQAAGRGLQLLFYSVGIGQISSEVPQNLSASRPQDRQFILSSKKLLLSDSGFYLCAWSRQTGGYGYTFGSGTRLTVV.

V and J are TRBV6-2 or TRBV6-3 and TRBJ2-7; D remains ambiguous. The CDR3 length is 15 residues. Germline V lookup: CDR1 MNHEY, CDR2 SVGEGT. V dropped 5 bases and J dropped 2 bases, with 16 bases sitting between them. In DNA form, the CDR3 reads TGTGCCAGCAGTACGCCTCGGTTTGCCGCCTACGAGCAGTACTTC. Translating gives CASSTPRFAAYEQYF.

The CDR3 reads CASSERGQGGKGEQYF. CDR3 in DNA: TGTGCCAGCAGCGAACGGGGACAGGGGGGGAAAGGCGAGCAGTACTTC. V gene TRBV3-1 (or the pseudogene TRBV3-2) combines with J gene TRBJ2-7; 11 bases agree with TRBD1. The CDR3 sequence is 16 residues long. Looked up from germline, CDR1 is LGHDT and CDR2 is YNNKEL (reference sequence). With 5 bases clipped from V and 6 bases from J, the junction kept 12 bases outside the gene matches.

The J gene is TRBJ1-6, the V gene TRBV30; D ambiguous. Germline V lookup: CDR1 GTSNPN, CDR2 SVGIG (reference sequence). The CDR3 is 14 amino acids. Trimming pared 2 bases from V and 8 bases from J, leaving 13 bases between. The chain's CDR3 is CAWSHRVRYSPLHF. The CDR3 DNA reads TGTGCCTGGAGTCATCGGGTTCGGTATTCACCCCTCCACTTT.

This clone was observed once. The CDR3: CASRGTGPDSPLHF. CDR3 DNA sequence: TGTGCCAGTAGAGGGACAGGGCCCGATTCACCCCTCCACTTT. The gene calls are TRBV19 and TRBJ1-6; 9 bases agree with TRBD1. Germline lookup yields CDR1 LNHDA and CDR2 SQIVND (reference sequence). Trimming took 6 bases from V and 8 from J; bases not matched to a gene: 5. There are 14 residues in the CDR3. Together with reference TRBV19 and TRBJ1-6, the CDR3 gives the full variable domain: DGGITQSPKYLFRKEGQNVTLSCEQNLNHDAMYWYRQDPGQGLRLIYYSQIVNDFQKGDIAEGYSVSREKKESFPLTVTSAQKNPTAFYLCASRGTGPDSPLHFGNGTRLTVT.

CDR3 protein: CSASDIGTSGLYNEQFF. CDR3 nucleotide sequence: TGCAGTGCTAGTGATATTGGGACTAGCGGGTTATACAATGAGCAGTTCTTC. This sequence joins TRBV20-1 and TRBJ2-1; 12 bases fit TRBD2. CDR1 is DFQATT, CDR2 SNEGSKA, per germline (reference sequence). Trimming cost V 3 bases and J 4 bases; bases outside gene matches: 10. This CDR3 spans 17 amino acids.

This rearrangement joins TRBV30 to TRBJ1-1; D is possibly TRBD1 (5 bases). V lost 0 bases, J lost 0 bases, and 5 bases lay in between. Germline V gene lookup returns CDR1 GTSNPN and CDR2 SVGIG (reference sequence). This CDR3 has 13 amino acids. The CDR3: CAWSVQVNTEAFF. The CDR3 DNA reads TGTGCCTGGAGTGTACAGGTGAACACTGAAGCTTTCTTT.

V and J are TRBV5-6 and TRBJ1-5; perhaps TRBD1 as D (5 bases). The CDR3 length is 15 residues. Germline assignment: CDR1 SGHDT and CDR2 YYEEEE. V was clipped by 0 bases and J by 7 bases, with 14 bases between them. For the CDR3, the DNA is TGTGCCAGCAGCTTGGTGGATGGGGCCCGACAGCCCCAGCATTTT. This codes for CASSLVDGARQPQHF. Based on the CDR3 plus reference TRBV5-6 and TRBJ1-5, the full variable domain is DAGVTQSPTHLIKTRGQQVTLRCSPKSGHDTVSWYQQALGQGPQFIFQYYEEEERQRGNFPDRFSGHQFPNYSSELNVNALLLGDSALYLCASSLVDGARQPQHFGDGTRLSIL.

The V call is TRBV20-1, the J call TRBJ2-3; 11 positions match TRBD2. Germline V gene data show CDR1 as DFQATT and CDR2 as SNEGSKA (reference sequence). The CDR3 is 14 residues long. V was clipped by 3 bases and J by 5 bases; unmatched bases: 4. The CDR3 region is CSASVTSGIDTQYF. CDR3 coding DNA: TGCAGTGCTAGTGTGACTAGCGGGATAGATACGCAGTATTTT.

The chain is built from TRBV5-1 and TRBJ1-1; possibly TRBD1 for D (6 bases). From germline, CDR1 is SGHRS and CDR2 YFSETQ. V was trimmed by 3 bases and J by 4 bases, leaving 10 bases between them. CDR3 size: 13 residues. The CDR3 protein is CASSSTGPTEAFF. CDR3 in DNA: TGCGCCAGCAGCTCAACAGGGCCCACTGAAGCTTTCTTT. The variable domain in full, completed from reference TRBV5-1 and TRBJ1-1, reads KAGVTQTPRYLIKTRGQQVTLSCSPISGHRSVSWYQQTPGQGLQFLFEYFSETQRNKGNFPGRFSGRQFSNSRSEMNVSTLELGDSALYLCASSSTGPTEAFFGQGTRLTVV.

The chain is built from TRBV9 and TRBJ1-6; no definite D call. CDR1 is SGDLS and CDR2 is YYNGEE in the germline V gene. The CDR3 runs to 15 residues. Between the trimmed V and J ends, which lost 0 bases and 6 bases, there was a span of 10 bases. The DNA of the CDR3 is TGTGCCAGCAGCGTAGATGGACTCTTTAATTCACCCCTCCACTTT. Amino acids: CASSVDGLFNSPLHF.

V and J are TRBV5-5 and TRBJ2-6; 8 bases align to TRBD2. The germline CDR1 and CDR2 sequences are SGHKS and YYEKEE (reference sequence). The CDR3 runs 18 residues. Unmatched junction bases numbered 11, after V lost 4 bases and J lost 2 bases. The CDR3 bases are TGTGCCAGCAGCCCCCGGCGGGGGGCGAACCCTGGGGCCAACGTCCTGACTTTC. It is translated as CASSPRRGANPGANVLTF.